A selection of T cell receptor beta chains follows, all from one sample in a study of blood T cell repertoires in COVID-19. TCRdb's table, derived via immunoSEQ multiplex PCR, lists solely in-frame clones and lacks some. The repertoire includes about 32,000 clones, about 90% of them detected once, and around 1% sits in the top ten. Sample: peripheral blood. Receptor source: a man in his 70s with active or convalescent COVID-19. Each CDR3 is given with its conserved first and last residue. The D gene is left open where the match is weak. Some rows have no size entry. The others give once, few or many, or a class for an expanded clone.

>TRBJ1-4|TRBV5-1|.|.
CASTAIDSSNEKLFF
TGCGCCAGCACCGCCATCGACAGCTCTAATGAAAAACTGTTTTTT
>TRBJ2-3|TRBV9|.|.
CASSVVGGRDTQYF
TGTGCCAGCAGCGTCGTTGGAGGGAGAGATACGCAGTATTTT
>TRBJ1-1|TRBV6-5|.|TRBD1
CASSYQGANTEAFF
TGTGCCAGCAGTTACCAGGGGGCGAACACTGAAGCTTTCTTT
>TRBJ2-7|TRBV5-1|.|TRBD2
CASSWGTSGSYEQYF
TGCGCCAGCAGCTGGGGGACTAGCGGGAGCTACGAGCAGTACTTC
>TRBJ1-2|TRBV28|.|TRBD1
CASSPPGTGIGTYGYTF
TGTGCCAGCAGTCCCCCCGGGACAGGGATTGGGACCTATGGCTACACCTTC
>TRBJ1-1|TRBV28|.|.
CASLKGLNTEAFF
TGTGCCAGCCTTAAGGGGTTGAACACTGAAGCTTTCTTT
>TRBJ1-2|TRBV6-5|.|.
CASRRYQGNYGYTF
TGTGCCAGCAGACGATACCAGGGGAACTATGGCTACACCTTC
>TRBJ1-5|TRBV19|.|.
CASSLGGRNQPQHF
TGTGCCAGTAGCCTCGGCGGCCGCAATCAGCCCCAGCATTTT
>TRBJ1-2|TRBV7-2|.|.
CASSLARDTMGGYTF
TGTGCCAGCAGCTTGGCCAGGGATACCATGGGTGGCTACACCTTC
>TRBJ1-5|TRBV5-5|.|.
CASSLAGSQHSNQPQHF
TGTGCCAGCAGCTTGGCCGGGTCACAACATAGCAATCAGCCCCAGCATTTT
>TRBJ1-2|TRBV4-1|.|TRBD1
CASSKTGIYYGYTF
TGCGCCAGCAGTAAGACAGGGATCTACTATGGCTACACCTTC
>TRBJ2-2|TRBV28|.|TRBD1
CASSSPGQGRTGELFF
TGTGCCAGCAGTTCCCCGGGACAGGGGCGGACCGGGGAGCTGTTTTTT
>TRBJ1-3|TRBV6-6|once|.
CASSYSRQSSGNTIYF
TGTGCCAGCAGTTACTCACGACAGAGCTCTGGAAACACCATATATTTT
>TRBJ1-1|TRBV4-3|.|.
CASSHLSETEAFF
TGCGCCAGCAGCCATCTATCGGAGACTGAAGCTTTCTTT
>TRBJ1-1|TRBV10-3|.|.
CAISGDPTEAFF
TGTGCCATCTCAGGGGATCCCACTGAAGCTTTCTTT
>TRBJ2-3|TRBV10-1|.|TRBD1
CASRNDRDTDTQYF
TGCGCCAGCAGGAATGACAGGGATACAGATACGCAGTATTTT
>TRBJ2-3|TRBV7-2|.|.
CASSLVGTVRMDTQYF
TGTGCCAGCAGCTTAGTTGGGACTGTGAGGATGGATACGCAGTATTTT
>TRBJ1-4|TRBV18|once|.
CASSPRGQGSNEKLFF
TGTGCCAGCTCACCGCGGGGGCAGGGTTCCAATGAAAAACTGTTTTTT
>TRBJ2-1|TRBV9|.|.
CASSVVGQPRYNEQFF
TGTGCCAGCAGCGTCGTTGGACAGCCACGTTACAATGAGCAGTTCTTC
>TRBJ2-7|TRBV6-5|.|TRBD1
CASSRGQGGEQYF
TGTGCCAGCAGTAGAGGACAGGGGGGAGAGCAGTACTTC
>TRBJ1-1|TRBV7-9|.|TRBD1
CASSLAGGLEAFF
TGTGCCAGCAGCTTAGCAGGGGGCCTTGAAGCTTTCTTT
>TRBJ1-2|TRBV6-1|once|.
CASSEPRGLGGYTF
TGTGCCAGCAGTGAACCCCGGGGTCTAGGTGGCTACACCTTC